The present T cell receptor (beta chain) was sequenced within a study of chemoradiotherapy in HPV16-positive cancers. CDR1 is SNHLY, CDR2 FYNNEI, per germline. Trimming took off 6 bases at V and 2 bases at J, with 10 bases between the two ends. The length of the CDR3 is 13 residues. Repertoires were generated with immunoSEQ multiplex PCR, while TCRdb's copy carries only in-frame clones and drops some. Altogether 30,000 to 35,000 clones are present, approximately 86% being singletons, with the ten largest covering 2.1%. This material consisted of blood, taken from a patient who underwent chemoradiotherapy. The TCR was taken from a human donor with HPV-associated anogenital cancer. The chain is built from TRBV2 and TRBJ1-2; D gene uncertain. CDR3 sequence: CASSPLGNYGYTF. CDR3 in DNA: TGTGCCAGCAGCCCCCTCGGAAACTATGGCTACACCTTC.